This TCR beta chain derives from a study of yellow fever vaccine responses in identical twins. Study conclusions and caveats: It has been reported that, in twins, the vaccine T cell response seemed partly convergent and partly personalized.

This clonotype turned up a few times. Its antigen is unknown. The CDR3 runs to 14 residues. With 5 bases removed from V and 3 bases from J, the gap between germline ends came to 14 bases. From germline, CDR1 is KGHSH and CDR2 LQKENI. TCRdb passed the RT-PCR reads through MiXCR, listing each CDR3 protein once. This sample has roughly 36,000 distinct CDR3 sequences; almost 60% occur once, and the top ten carry 4.5%. Source: T cells from blood (PBMCs), unsorted or a sorted subset (not recorded which), taken before or after yellow fever vaccination (not recorded which). The clonotype was recovered from a woman younger than 35 who received the yellow fever vaccine. The genes are TRBV18 and TRBJ2-7; D remains unclear. The CDR3 here is CASSSFEDRYEQYF. As DNA, the CDR3 is TGTGCCAGCTCATCCTTCGAGGACCGCTACGAGCAGTACTTC.